This note documents a single TCR beta chain sequence. Its antigen remains unidentified. The data were obtained in a study of blood T cells in healthy people across ages. Primers used in a second PCR of about 6 to 12 cycles were a sample-barcoded 5' primer and a J-beta primer mix. The template-switch adaptor was a 5' adaptor with 12 random nucleotides. It tagged each cDNA molecule. Individual samples furnished no less than 2.5 million CDR3-containing paired-end reads apiece. TCRdb itself ran the 5' RACE reads through MiXCR, one entry per CDR3 protein. The repertoire holds 1.8 million or so distinct CDR3 sequences, with roughly 43% as singletons. The total RNA that was extracted per sample amounted to at least 5.5 micrograms. Study-level results: Possibly confounding the expanded clonotype changes was the fact that donor CMV status was unknown.

CDR3 length: 14 residues. In germline, CDR1 is SGHRS, CDR2 YFSETQ. Trimming pared 0 bases from V and 4 bases from J, leaving 10 bases between. The specimen sequenced was blood. The receptor was derived from a human donor in good health. The chain is built from TRBV5-1 and TRBJ1-2; no firm D call. This chain's CDR3 is CASSLERAIYGYTF. CDR3 DNA sequence: TGCGCCAGCAGCTTGGAGAGGGCAATCTATGGCTACACCTTC. Filled out from reference TRBV5-1 and TRBJ1-2, the complete variable domain reads KAGVTQTPRYLIKTRGQQVTLSCSPISGHRSVSWYQQTPGQGLQFLFEYFSETQRNKGNFPGRFSGRQFSNSRSEMNVSTLELGDSALYLCASSLERAIYGYTFGSGTRLTVV.